The entry below describes one T cell receptor (beta chain). Profiled with immunoSEQ multiplex PCR; TCRdb holds only in-frame clones, not every one. The sample consists of about 59,000 clones, 91% of them appearing once. The record originates from a study of blood T cell repertoires in COVID-19. Study summary: Samples came from the United States, Italy and Spain, spanning acute and convalescent COVID-19. PBMCs, B-cell-depleted T cells, or T cells provided the cDNA or gDNA that made up the material.

The sample comprised peripheral blood. The sequence was collected from a human donor in a cohort sampled during active COVID-19.

CDR3 amino acids: CASSYDRQYEQYF. The DNA for the CDR3 is TGTGCCAGCAGTTACGACAGGCAGTACGAGCAGTACTTC. This sequence joins TRBV6-2 or TRBV6-3 and TRBJ2-7, with D possibly matching TRBD1 (6 bases). The CDR3 covers 13 residues. V lost 2 bases and J 4 bases, leaving 9 bases between the germline ends. Germline-derived CDR1 and CDR2 are MNHEY and SVGEGT.